Presented here are 25 T cell receptor beta chains from one specimen sequenced in a study of cytomegalovirus exposure and HLA in healthy donors. The PCR used 60 Vbeta and 13 Jbeta primers. Using immunoSEQ multiplex PCR, the repertoire was profiled, and TCRdb retains in-frame clones only, with some absent. Counted here are 200,000 to 250,000 clones, approximately 79% occurring once; the ten biggest clones make up around 1.7%. Sequencing was performed on PBMCs. These receptor sequences come from a man aged 50 to 59 in good health and CMV-seronegative.

The gene calls are TRBV11-2 and TRBJ2-1, with 9 bases lining up with TRBD2. The CDR3 loop spans 15 amino acids. V dropped 5 bases and J dropped 6; count of bases not matched to a gene: 8. CDR1 is SGHAT and CDR2 is FQNNGV in the germline V gene. The CDR3 DNA reads as TGTGCCAGCAGCCTCGGTCTAGCGGGACTCAATGAGCAGTTCTTC. It yields the protein CASSLGLAGLNEQFF. The variable domain in full, with the rest retrieved from reference TRBV11-2 and TRBJ2-1, is EAGVAQSPRYKIIEKRQSVAFWCNPISGHATLYWYQQILGQGPKLLIQFQNNGVVDDSQLPKDRFSAERLKGVDSTLKIQPAKLEDSAVYLCASSLGLAGLNEQFFGPGTRLTVL.

The V call is TRBV19, the J call TRBJ2-7, with TRBD1 identical over 7 bases. V shed 8 bases, J shed 0 bases, and the junction held 4 bases outside the gene matches. Per the germline V gene, CDR1 is LNHDA and CDR2 is SQIVND (reference sequence). The CDR3 sequence is 13 residues long. For the CDR3, the DNA is TGTGCCAGTGCGACAGGGAGCTCCTACGAGCAGTACTTC. It yields the protein CASATGSSYEQYF.

This chain links TRBV5-4 with TRBJ2-5; D is unclear. The CDR3 covers 14 residues. The V gene lost 2 bases and the J gene lost 0 bases, with 8 bases spanning the gap. Germline loops: CDR1 SGHNT, CDR2 YYREEE (reference sequence). CDR3 amino acids: CASSLVQNQETQYF. The CDR3, as DNA: TGTGCCAGCAGCTTAGTACAGAACCAAGAGACCCAGTACTTC.

This chain uses TRBV4-1 with TRBJ2-7, with 7 bases lining up with TRBD2. Trimming at V came to 1 base and at J to 6 bases, leaving 3 bases not matched to a gene. This CDR3 contains 13 residues. CDR1 MGHRA and CDR2 YSYEKL come from the germline V gene. The CDR3 protein is CASSQVGGTEQYF. The CDR3 DNA sequence: TGCGCCAGCAGCCAAGTCGGGGGGACCGAGCAGTACTTC.

The CDR3 DNA is TGTGCCAGCAGTCCCGGGACAGGGAAAGGGTCACCCCTCCACTTT. Translating it yields CASSPGTGKGSPLHF. The J gene is TRBJ1-6, the V gene TRBV6-1, with TRBD1 matching over 9 bases. Trimming cost V 5 bases and J 10 bases; bases outside gene matches: 9. There are 15 residues in the CDR3. CDR1 MNHNS and CDR2 SASEGT come from the germline V gene.

This sequence joins TRBV28 and TRBJ1-3; D is unclear. Germline CDR1 reads MDHEN; CDR2 reads SYDVKM. The CDR3 contains 17 residues. The V gene lost 5 bases and the J gene lost 2 bases, with 19 bases spanning the gap. This CDR3 is CASSLPIRVGAGNTIYF. The CDR3 DNA reads TGTGCCAGCAGTCTCCCTATTCGGGTCGGGGCTGGAAACACCATATATTTT.

The rearrangement uses TRBV10-2 and TRBJ2-7, with a weak D call TRBD2 (7 bases). Germline CDR1 is WSHSY and CDR2 is SAAADI. Trimming stripped 10 bases from V and 2 bases from J, with 15 bases between. This CDR3 has 13 amino acids. The CDR3 sequence is CATKGGAAYEQYF. The CDR3 DNA reads as TGCGCCACTAAGGGGGGGGCGGCCTACGAGCAGTACTTC.

The chain is built from TRBV6-5 and TRBJ1-5, with TRBD1 matching over 8 bases. J lost 4 bases, V lost 6 bases, and 5 bases had no gene match. Germline V gene data show CDR1 as MNHEY and CDR2 as SVGAGI. The CDR3 sequence is 14 residues long. CDR3 in amino acids: CASSTRTGNQPQHF. The CDR3 nucleotides are TGTGCCAGCAGCACCCGGACAGGGAATCAGCCCCAGCATTTT.

This clone appeared a few times. The chain couples TRBV7-3 to TRBJ2-1; maybe TRBD2 (6 bases). V lost 3 bases and J lost 8, with 14 bases in between. Germline loops: CDR1 SGHTA, CDR2 FQGTGA. The CDR3 is made up of 14 amino acids. CDR3 loop: CASSLWGLPDEQFF. The DNA of the CDR3 is TGTGCCAGCAGCTTGTGGGGACTCCCCGATGAGCAGTTCTTC.

V is TRBV11-2 and J is TRBJ1-1; D is unclear. This CDR3 contains 13 residues. V gave up 4 bases and J gave up 1 base, with 7 bases separating them. Germline CDR1 SGHAT, CDR2 FQNNGV. CDR3 nucleotides: TGTGCCAGCAGCTCTCGGTCGAACACTGAAGCTTTCTTT. Translation: CASSSRSNTEAFF.

Note on this clone: Other DNA variants within this sample encode the same CDR3. The J gene is TRBJ1-1, the V gene TRBV28; D is ambiguous. Germline V gene lookup returns CDR1 MDHEN and CDR2 SYDVKM. V lost 2 bases to trimming and J lost 0 bases, with 7 bases between them. This CDR3 is built from 14 residues. CDR3 sequence (DNA): TGTGCCAGCAGTTTAGGGAGTCTGAACACTGAAGCTTTCTTT. Protein product: CASSLGSLNTEAFF.

V gene TRBV14 combines with J gene TRBJ2-3, with 7 bases lining up with TRBD2. Germline-derived CDR1 and CDR2 are SGHDN and FVKESK. The ends lost 1 base at V and 2 bases at J; junction bases unmatched: 12. The CDR3 is 18 amino acids. The CDR3 sequence: CASSQAGWEGSYTDTQYF. The CDR3 region has the DNA TGTGCCAGCAGCCAAGCCGGGTGGGAGGGCTCATACACAGATACGCAGTATTTT.

Written as DNA, the CDR3 is TGTGCCACCAGCAGAGATCGGCAGGGTGGTCAAGAGACCCAGTACTTC. This gives the protein CATSRDRQGGQETQYF. This chain joins TRBV15 and TRBJ2-5; D possibly corresponds to TRBD1 (5 bases). Germline CDR1 reads LNHNV; CDR2 reads YYDKDF (reference sequence). This CDR3 has 16 residues. V lost 0 bases, J lost 2 bases, and 13 bases lay in between.

V gene TRBV5-6 combines with J gene TRBJ1-2; 7 bases map to TRBD1. Germline CDR1 and CDR2: SGHDT and YYEEEE. CDR3 length: 13 residues. V gave up 1 base and J gave up 6 bases; unmatched junction bases: 3. Here the CDR3 reads CASSLIGGDGYTF. CDR3 DNA sequence: TGTGCCAGCAGCTTGATAGGGGGCGATGGCTACACCTTC.

In the case of this clone: The DNA is omitted, as the CDR3 cannot be located on it reliably, and the CDR3 follows TCRdb's listing. The V gene is TRBV5-6, the J gene TRBJ1-4; TRBD1 reflects the table's D call only, with no check against the DNA. Germline V CDR1 and CDR2: SGHDT, YYEEEE. The CDR3 spans 15 residues, counting both ends. CDR3 loop: CASSFGPGDNEKLFF.

The chain uses TRBV5-1 and TRBJ1-1, with 8 nucleotides matching TRBD1. CDR3 length: 13 amino acids. V was pared by 9 bases and J by 0 bases, with 4 bases of the junction left unmatched. CDR1 is SGHRS, CDR2 YFSETQ, per germline. The CDR3 DNA reads as TGCGCCACAGGGGACAGGATGAACACTGAAGCTTTCTTT. Translation gives CATGDRMNTEAFF.

This clone was detected a few times. The genes are TRBV28 and TRBJ2-3; maybe TRBD2 (6 bases). Trimming shortened V by 5 bases and J by 3 bases, and 18 bases separated the two germline ends. The CDR3 covers 16 residues. Germline V gene lookup returns CDR1 MDHEN and CDR2 SYDVKM. CDR3 region: CASSRVGGFETDTQYF. In DNA form, the CDR3 reads TGTGCCAGCAGTCGCGTCGGGGGTTTCGAGACAGATACGCAGTATTTT.

The chain combines TRBV27 with TRBJ2-3; 12 bases fit TRBD2. CDR3 length equals 19 residues. The V and J ends lost 2 bases and 0 bases, in that order; junction bases with no gene match: 9. Germline assignment: CDR1 MNHEY and CDR2 SMNVEV (reference sequence). The DNA for the CDR3 is TGTGCCAGCAGTTTAGCTAGCGGGAGGGCCGGGAAGAGCACAGATACGCAGTATTTT. It specifies CASSLASGRAGKSTDTQYF.

The chain employs TRBV7-2 and TRBJ2-1; D is perhaps TRBD1 (6 bases). The CDR3 has 14 residues. Trimming took off 2 bases at V and 8 bases at J, with 13 bases between the two ends. Germline V gene data show CDR1 as SGHTA and CDR2 as FQGNSA. CDR3 protein: CASSLYGRGYEQFF. CDR3 DNA: TGTGCCAGCAGCTTATATGGCAGGGGCTATGAGCAGTTCTTC. The whole variable domain, remainder taken from reference TRBV7-2 and TRBJ2-1, is GAGVSQSPSNKVTEKGKDVELRCDPISGHTALYWYRQSLGQGLEFLIYFQGNSAPDKSGLPSDRFSAERTGGSVSTLTIQRTQQEDSAVYLCASSLYGRGYEQFFGPGTRLTVL.

V and J are TRBV28 and TRBJ1-5; 7 nucleotides align to TRBD1. The CDR3 loop spans 16 amino acids. Per germline, CDR1 MDHEN and CDR2 SYDVKM. Trimming cost V 6 bases and J 2 bases; bases outside gene matches: 10. The CDR3 sequence is CASSLLRQGRNQPQHF. CDR3 coding DNA: TGTGCCAGCAGCCTCCTTCGACAGGGTCGCAATCAGCCCCAGCATTTT.

The chain carries TRBV29-1 and TRBJ1-5; D uncertain. Trimming stripped 0 bases from V and 6 bases from J, with 9 bases between. CDR1 is SQVTM, CDR2 ANQGSEA, per germline. The CDR3 contains 13 residues. The CDR3 bases are TGCAGCGTTGAAGATAGCGACGGTCAGCCCCAGCATTTT. Protein: CSVEDSDGQPQHF.

V and J are TRBV4-1 and TRBJ1-3; D gene ambiguous. CDR3 size: 14 residues. Germline CDR1 is MGHRA and CDR2 is YSYEKL. The ends were cut back, 4 bases at V and 3 bases at J, with 10 bases in the middle. This chain's CDR3 is CASSPGKSGNTIYF. DNA for the CDR3: TGCGCCAGCAGCCCGGGGAAAAGTGGAAACACCATATATTTT.

The chain carries TRBV19 and TRBJ1-3; 8 positions match TRBD1. The germline V gene has CDR1 LNHDA and CDR2 SQIVND (reference sequence). The CDR3 sequence is 14 residues long. The J segment lost 0 bases and the V segment lost 10 bases, leaving 5 bases of the junction unmatched. CDR3 DNA: TGTGCCACTCGGACAGGGAGCTCTGGAAACACCATATATTTT. This codes for CATRTGSSGNTIYF.

Here the CDR3 DNA reads TGCAGCGTTGGGGGGGGCGGGACTAGCGGGAAGGGATCCTACAATGAGCAGTTCTTC. Translated: CSVGGGGTSGKGSYNEQFF. The chain is built from TRBV29-1 and TRBJ2-1; 13 nucleotides align to TRBD2. The germline V gene encodes CDR1 SQVTM and CDR2 ANQGSEA. V lost 4 bases, J lost 1 base, and 13 bases stayed unmatched. This CDR3 region has 19 residues.

The genes are TRBV5-1 and TRBJ2-7; 8 bases align to TRBD1. There are 16 residues in the CDR3. The V gene's germline CDR1 is SGHRS and CDR2 YFSETQ. V trimming: 4 bases; J trimming: 2 bases; junction bases outside the gene matches: 11. The CDR3 sequence: CASSPQGQANAYEQYF. CDR3 nucleotides: TGCGCCAGCAGCCCCCAGGGACAGGCGAACGCCTACGAGCAGTACTTC.